The rows below give T cell receptor beta chains drawn from one sample of a study of early T cells in non-severe SARS-CoV-2 infection. TCRdb reanalysed the 5' RACE reads using MiXCR and keeps one entry per CDR3 protein. The sample yields approximately 110,000 distinct CDR3 sequences, 15% seen once. The sample taken for sequencing was whole blood. All receptors come from an adult who was a healthcare worker with PCR-confirmed SARS-CoV-2 infection or an uninfected control (not recorded which). Each CDR3 is given with its conserved first and last residue. Each record gives: clone size, J gene, V gene, D gene, CDR3 protein, CDR3 DNA. A D gene is named only where the DNA matches it firmly. Clone size is given for some rows only: seen once, a few or many times, or a class if the clone is expanded.

abundance: NA
j_gene: TRBJ2-7
v_gene: TRBV5-1
d_gene: TRBD2
CDR3aa: CASSFSGASSYEQYF
CDR3nt: TGCGCCAGCAGCTTTAGCGGGGCTAGCTCCTACGAGCAGTACTTC

abundance: NA
j_gene: TRBJ1-1
v_gene: TRBV29-1
d_gene: NA
CDR3aa: CSGGILNTEAFF
CDR3nt: TGCAGCGGGGGGATATTGAACACTGAAGCTTTCTTT

abundance: few
j_gene: TRBJ2-3
v_gene: TRBV20-1
d_gene: TRBD2
CDR3aa: CSARVQLTGGPLSTQYF
CDR3nt: TGCAGTGCTCGCGTCCAACTGACGGGGGGGCCCCTTAGTACGCAGTATTTT

abundance: NA
j_gene: TRBJ1-4
v_gene: TRBV7-9
d_gene: NA
CDR3aa: CACESASGTEKLFF
CDR3nt: TGTGCCTGCGAATCGGCGTCAGGGACCGAAAAACTGTTTTTT

abundance: NA
j_gene: TRBJ1-2
v_gene: TRBV12-3/TRBV12-4
d_gene: NA
CDR3aa: CASRETGSYGYTF
CDR3nt: TGTGCCAGCAGGGAGACAGGATCCTATGGCTACACCTTC

abundance: few
j_gene: TRBJ1-1
v_gene: TRBV3-1
d_gene: NA
CDR3aa: CASSQVEGTEAFF
CDR3nt: TGTGCCAGCAGCCAAGTAGAAGGAACCGAAGCTTTCTTT

abundance: NA
j_gene: TRBJ2-7
v_gene: TRBV7-2
d_gene: NA
CDR3aa: CASSLAGSLSYEQYF
CDR3nt: TGTGCCAGCAGCTTAGCAGGGTCTTTGTCCTACGAGCAGTACTTC

abundance: NA
j_gene: TRBJ1-5
v_gene: TRBV7-9
d_gene: NA
CDR3aa: CASSSDSFQPQHF
CDR3nt: TGTGCCAGCAGCTCGGACAGCTTTCAGCCCCAGCATTTT

abundance: once
j_gene: TRBJ1-3
v_gene: TRBV7-9
d_gene: NA
CDR3aa: CASSPFPSVDQPSSGNTIYF
CDR3nt: TGTGCCAGCAGCCCCTTTCCGTCGGTGGACCAACCGAGCTCTGGAAACACCATATATTTT

abundance: NA
j_gene: TRBJ2-4
v_gene: TRBV2
d_gene: NA
CDR3aa: CASNDPGAKNIQYF
CDR3nt: TGTGCCAGCAATGATCCGGGGGCCAAAAACATTCAGTACTTC

abundance: NA
j_gene: TRBJ1-2
v_gene: TRBV10-3
d_gene: TRBD1
CDR3aa: CANELQGATYGYTF
CDR3nt: TGTGCCAACGAGTTACAGGGGGCTACCTATGGCTACACCTTC

abundance: NA
j_gene: TRBJ1-1
v_gene: TRBV5-5
d_gene: TRBD1
CDR3aa: CASSLQTGMNTEAFF
CDR3nt: TGTGCCAGCAGCTTGCAGACAGGGATGAACACTGAAGCTTTCTTT

abundance: few
j_gene: TRBJ1-5
v_gene: TRBV20-1
d_gene: NA
CDR3aa: CSASRGMGPQHF
CDR3nt: TGCAGTGCTAGTCGTGGGATGGGACCCCAGCATTTT

abundance: NA
j_gene: TRBJ1-5
v_gene: TRBV20-1
d_gene: TRBD1
CDR3aa: CSAAGTGANQPQHF
CDR3nt: TGCAGTGCAGCCGGGACAGGGGCCAACCAGCCCCAGCATTTT

abundance: many
j_gene: TRBJ1-4
v_gene: TRBV5-1
d_gene: NA
CDR3aa: CASSLGIDREKLFF
CDR3nt: TGCGCCAGCAGCTTGGGCATTGACAGGGAAAAACTGTTTTTT

abundance: few
j_gene: TRBJ2-4
v_gene: TRBV6-1
d_gene: NA
CDR3aa: CASSEWAQPNVQYF
CDR3nt: TGTGCCAGCAGTGAATGGGCCCAGCCTAACGTTCAGTACTTC

abundance: few
j_gene: TRBJ2-2
v_gene: TRBV10-3
d_gene: NA
CDR3aa: CAISEKSASMGELFF
CDR3nt: TGTGCCATCAGTGAGAAGTCGGCCTCGATGGGGGAGCTGTTTTTT

abundance: few
j_gene: TRBJ1-1
v_gene: TRBV18
d_gene: NA
CDR3aa: CASSPEGNTEAFF
CDR3nt: TGTGCCAGCTCACCGGAGGGGAACACTGAAGCTTTCTTT

abundance: NA
j_gene: TRBJ2-5
v_gene: TRBV2
d_gene: TRBD2
CDR3aa: CASGGLAGTKTQYF
CDR3nt: TGTGCCAGCGGAGGACTAGCGGGGACGAAGACCCAGTACTTC

abundance: few
j_gene: TRBJ2-7
v_gene: TRBV7-3
d_gene: NA
CDR3aa: CASSLSARDHEQYF
CDR3nt: TGTGCCAGCAGCTTATCGGCCAGGGACCACGAGCAGTACTTC

abundance: NA
j_gene: TRBJ2-3
v_gene: TRBV20-1
d_gene: NA
CDR3aa: CSAAIPTSTDTQYF
CDR3nt: TGCAGTGCCGCAATCCCGACCAGCACAGATACGCAGTATTTT

abundance: few
j_gene: TRBJ2-5
v_gene: TRBV2
d_gene: NA
CDR3aa: CASSEALSRGTGVNF
CDR3nt: TGTGCCAGCAGTGAAGCCCTCTCGCGGGGCACGGGAGTCAACTTC

abundance: many
j_gene: TRBJ2-1
v_gene: TRBV6-2/TRBV6-3
d_gene: TRBD2
CDR3aa: CASSYLSRGGQNEQFF
CDR3nt: TGTGCCAGCAGTTACTTAAGCCGGGGGGGCCAAAATGAGCAGTTCTTC

abundance: few
j_gene: TRBJ1-2
v_gene: TRBV20-1
d_gene: TRBD1
CDR3aa: CSAERQGSGYTF
CDR3nt: TGCAGTGCGGAACGACAGGGCTCTGGCTACACCTTC

abundance: few
j_gene: TRBJ1-1
v_gene: TRBV11-2
d_gene: TRBD1
CDR3aa: CASSLSRGPEAFF
CDR3nt: TGTGCCAGCAGCTTATCGAGGGGGCCTGAAGCTTTCTTT

abundance: NA
j_gene: TRBJ2-2
v_gene: TRBV10-2
d_gene: NA
CDR3aa: CASGGQNTGELFF
CDR3nt: TGCGCCAGCGGGGGGCAGAACACCGGGGAGCTGTTTTTT